There are a few counts of the clone carrying this TCR beta chain. Its antigen is still unknown. These data come from a study of metastatic and nonmetastatic thyroid tumors. Before thyroid surgery, none of the patients had received any treatment. Trimming removed 8 bases from V and 2 bases from J, with 19 bases in between. This CDR3 has 15 amino acids. From germline, CDR1 is SNHLY and CDR2 FYNNEI. TCRdb reanalyzed the PCR reads via MiXCR. The sample shows about 7,800 clones, just under 30% of them seen only once. Regarding the study as a whole: Benign nodules were reported to have significantly lower TCR beta diversity than malignant thyroid tumors, in blood and tumor.

This TCR came from a female donor with papillary thyroid cancer or a benign thyroid nodule (not recorded which). Some clones in this sample may be carry-over from other donors' samples. Specimen: tumor tissue. The chain couples TRBV2 to TRBJ2-7; the D call may be TRBD1 or TRBD2 (5 bases each). The CDR3 DNA reads TGTGCCAGCGATTTTACAGGACTCATGACCTACGAGCAGTACTTC. Protein product: CASDFTGLMTYEQYF.